This T cell receptor beta chain was obtained from a study of T cells in localized non-small cell lung cancer. Here immunoSEQ multiplex PCR was the method, and the copy in TCRdb shows in-frame clones only, minus some. The repertoire has roughly 17,000 clones, approximately 90% of them found once; the top ten carry approximately 3.7%. Trimming cost V 4 bases and J 4 bases, with 19 bases left between them. The CDR3 contains 15 residues. Per the germline V gene, CDR1 is SQVTM and CDR2 is ANQGSEA. The receptor's source is a male donor at least 60 years old with stage II squamous cell lung carcinoma. The chain carries TRBV29-1 and TRBJ2-5, with D perhaps given as TRBD1 or TRBD2 (6 bases each). The sample here was peripheral blood, taken before any cancer treatment. The CDR3 nucleotides are TGCAGCGTTGGCTTCGGAGGGACACGCGGAGAGACCCAGTACTTC. Encoded protein: CSVGFGGTRGETQYF.